These T cell receptor beta chains were read from a single sample in a study of Tregs in tolerant kidney transplant recipients. Clones were read by immunoSEQ multiplex PCR, and TCRdb kept only the in-frame ones, dropping some. The sample lists tens of thousands of clones, 91% seen once, with about 0.7% in the top ten. What was sequenced was Tregs from blood. These TCRs come from a human donor in good health. Both conserved end residues are trimmed from each CDR3. Fields, in order: clone size, V gene, D gene, J gene, CDR3 protein. The D gene is left open where the match is weak. The size of a clone is reported for some rows only, either as once, few or many, or as a class for expanded clones.

-	TRBV5-1	-	TRBJ1-4	ASSEGGRGEKLF
-	TRBV29-1	TRBD1	TRBJ1-1	SVVRDRGTEAF
-	TRBV5-1	TRBD2	TRBJ2-5	ASSRGLAGTLGETQY
few	TRBV6-1	TRBD2	TRBJ2-3	ASSEGQGTSGSRDTQY
-	TRBV9	-	TRBJ2-2	ASSVGGGPPTAGHTGELF
-	TRBV5-1	-	TRBJ1-2	ASSSDINYGYT
-	TRBV11-2	-	TRBJ1-2	ASSTLTYGYT
-	TRBV30	-	TRBJ2-5	AWRARGGGTQY
-	TRBV27	-	TRBJ1-1	ASSLFYRPQVGNTEAF
-	TRBV6-1	TRBD2	TRBJ2-6	ASSDLLAGLGLSGANVLT
-	TRBV5-1	-	TRBJ2-2	ASTHRELGELF
-	TRBV20-1	-	TRBJ2-1	SARDLYEQF
-	TRBV6-6	TRBD2	TRBJ2-7	ASSKGLAGDEQY
-	TRBV6-4	TRBD2	TRBJ2-2	ASSDPRTSGASGELF
-	TRBV6-5	-	TRBJ2-5	ASSYGTGITQY
-	TRBV28	TRBD1	TRBJ1-2	ASSRTGGKNKGYT
once	TRBV20-1	-	TRBJ2-1	SGASYNEQF
-	TRBV19	-	TRBJ2-7	ATSLLALSYEQY
-	TRBV4-1	-	TRBJ1-5	ASSQGGWGDQPQH
-	TRBV9	-	TRBJ1-3	ASSASVGGLANTIY
-	TRBV7-8	-	TRBJ1-1	ASSSNQGRPNTEAF
-	TRBV19	-	TRBJ1-5	ASTNWDLGGQPQH
-	TRBV4-1	-	TRBJ2-3	ASSQRGAEVAPNPRY
-	TRBV5-1	-	TRBJ2-6	ASSIGGSGANVLT
-	TRBV9	-	TRBJ2-7	ASSVEVYSYEQY
-	TRBV7-8	-	TRBJ1-5	ASSRGVGNNQPQH
once	TRBV7-3	TRBD2	TRBJ2-1	ASSLMGTSGYNEQF
-	TRBV27	-	TRBJ1-2	ASSLRPRGGYT
-	TRBV5-4	-	TRBJ2-7	ASSLARGDYEQY
-	TRBV5-1	-	TRBJ2-3	ASSYGGAGTDTQY
-	TRBV5-4	TRBD2	TRBJ2-3	ASSLSGSSDTQY
-	TRBV29-1	TRBD1	TRBJ2-1	SDRDRGRNEQF
-	TRBV29-1	-	TRBJ2-1	SVEGGMGSYNEQF
-	TRBV7-8	-	TRBJ1-5	ASSFGAGPQH
-	TRBV4-2	-	TRBJ1-3	ASSQDNVQGFSGNTIY